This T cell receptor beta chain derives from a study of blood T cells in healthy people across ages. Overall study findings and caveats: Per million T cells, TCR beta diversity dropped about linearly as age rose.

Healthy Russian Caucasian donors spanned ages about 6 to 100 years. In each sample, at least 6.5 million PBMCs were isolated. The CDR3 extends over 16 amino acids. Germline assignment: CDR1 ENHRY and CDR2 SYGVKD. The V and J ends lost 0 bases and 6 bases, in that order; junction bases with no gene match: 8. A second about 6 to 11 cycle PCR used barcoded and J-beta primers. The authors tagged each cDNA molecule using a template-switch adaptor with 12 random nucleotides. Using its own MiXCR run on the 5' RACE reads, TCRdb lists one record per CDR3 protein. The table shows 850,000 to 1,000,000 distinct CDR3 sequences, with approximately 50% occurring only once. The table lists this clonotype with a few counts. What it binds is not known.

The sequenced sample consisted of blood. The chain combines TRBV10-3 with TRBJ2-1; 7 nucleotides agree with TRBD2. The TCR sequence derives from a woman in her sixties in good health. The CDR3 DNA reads TGTGCCATCAGTGAGTCGCTCAGCGGGATGATCAATGAGCAGTTCTTC. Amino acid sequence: CAISESLSGMINEQFF.